The clone carrying this TCR beta chain has more than one count but fewer than ten. The antigen is undetermined. Run at survey level, the immunoSEQ assay was version v3.0. Sequencing used immunoSEQ multiplex PCR; TCRdb keeps in-frame clones, though not all of them. The table includes under 40,000 clones, approximately 84% detected once. The CDR3 sequence is 12 residues long. V shed 2 bases and J 11 bases; nucleotides not matched to a gene: 5. Looked up from germline, CDR1 is MNHEY and CDR2 is SMNVEV (reference sequence). The sample is drawn from a study of long-term antiretroviral therapy in people with HIV. Study-wide findings and caveats: With ART, diversity went up but was still lower than in transplant donor controls. Among HIV repertoires, CDR3 length ranges were narrower than those of controls. Information on adherence to ART, viral resistance or therapy changes was unavailable.

Clinicians in the United States treated all participants with HIV. The clonotype comes from a woman aged 25 to 39 with HIV. This specimen consisted of unsorted PBMCs, obtained roughly 2.9 years before starting antiretroviral therapy. The rearrangement joins TRBV27 to TRBJ1-1; 7 positions match TRBD1. The CDR3 here is CASSLKTGKAFF. CDR3 nucleotide sequence: TGTGCCAGCAGTTTAAAGACAGGGAAGGCTTTCTTT.